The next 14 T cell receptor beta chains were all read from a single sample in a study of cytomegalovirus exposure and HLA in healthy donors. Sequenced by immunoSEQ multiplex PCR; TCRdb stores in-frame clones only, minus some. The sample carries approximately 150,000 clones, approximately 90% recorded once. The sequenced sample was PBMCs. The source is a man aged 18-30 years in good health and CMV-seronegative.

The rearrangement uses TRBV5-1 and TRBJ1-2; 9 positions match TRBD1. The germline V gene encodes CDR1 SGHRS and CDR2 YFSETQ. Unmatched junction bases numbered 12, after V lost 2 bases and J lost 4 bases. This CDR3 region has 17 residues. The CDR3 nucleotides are TGCGCCAGCAGCTTCGGTCAAACGGACAGGGGAGTCTATGGCTACACCTTC. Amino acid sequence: CASSFGQTDRGVYGYTF.

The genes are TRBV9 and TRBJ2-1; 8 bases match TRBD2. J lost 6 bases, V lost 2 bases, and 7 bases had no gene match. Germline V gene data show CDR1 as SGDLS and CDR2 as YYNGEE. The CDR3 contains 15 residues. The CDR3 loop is CASSVPTSGSNEQFF. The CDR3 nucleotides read TGTGCCAGCAGCGTCCCCACTAGCGGAAGCAATGAGCAGTTCTTC.

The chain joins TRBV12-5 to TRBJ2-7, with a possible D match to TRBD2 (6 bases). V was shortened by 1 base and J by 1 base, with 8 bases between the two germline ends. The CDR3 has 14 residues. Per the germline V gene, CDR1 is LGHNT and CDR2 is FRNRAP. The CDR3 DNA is TGTGCTAGTGGTTTGGGTGGGGGGTCCTACGAGCAGTACGTC. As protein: CASGLGGGSYEQYV.

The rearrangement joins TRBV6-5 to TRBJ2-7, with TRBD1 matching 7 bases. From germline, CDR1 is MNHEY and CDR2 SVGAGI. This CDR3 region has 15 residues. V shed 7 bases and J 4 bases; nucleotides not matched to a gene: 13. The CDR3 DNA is TGTGCCAGCATCGAAACAAAGGGGGCCCGATACGAGCAGTACGTC. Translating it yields CASIETKGARYEQYV.

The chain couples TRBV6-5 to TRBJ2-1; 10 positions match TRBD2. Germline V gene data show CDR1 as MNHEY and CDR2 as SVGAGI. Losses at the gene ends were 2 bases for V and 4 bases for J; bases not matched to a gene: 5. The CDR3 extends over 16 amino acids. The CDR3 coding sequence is TGTGCCAGCAGTTACCTTACTAGCGGGGATTACAATGAGCAGTTCTTC. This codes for CASSYLTSGDYNEQFF.

CDR3 region: CSVAYFWRGAQSTTDTQYF. As DNA, the CDR3 is TGCAGCGTAGCCTACTTTTGGCGGGGGGCCCAGAGTACTACAGATACGCAGTATTTT. The chain couples TRBV29-1 to TRBJ2-3; 8 positions match TRBD2. Losses at the gene ends were 6 bases for V and 3 bases for J; bases not matched to a gene: 23. Germline lookup yields CDR1 SQVTM and CDR2 ANQGSEA. This CDR3 region has 19 residues.

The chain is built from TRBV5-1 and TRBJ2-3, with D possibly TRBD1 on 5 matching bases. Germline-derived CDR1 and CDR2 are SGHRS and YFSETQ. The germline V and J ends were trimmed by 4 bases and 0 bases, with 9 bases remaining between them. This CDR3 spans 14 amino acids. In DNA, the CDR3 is TGCGCCAGCAGCACAGGACCCAGCACAGATACGCAGTATTTT. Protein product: CASSTGPSTDTQYF.

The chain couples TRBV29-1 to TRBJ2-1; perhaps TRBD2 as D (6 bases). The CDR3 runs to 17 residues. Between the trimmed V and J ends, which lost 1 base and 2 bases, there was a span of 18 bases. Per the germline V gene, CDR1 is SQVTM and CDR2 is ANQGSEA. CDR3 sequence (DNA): TGCAGCGTTGAAGGCGGTGGAGGGGACTGGACCTACAATGAGCAGTTCTTC. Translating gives CSVEGGGGDWTYNEQFF.

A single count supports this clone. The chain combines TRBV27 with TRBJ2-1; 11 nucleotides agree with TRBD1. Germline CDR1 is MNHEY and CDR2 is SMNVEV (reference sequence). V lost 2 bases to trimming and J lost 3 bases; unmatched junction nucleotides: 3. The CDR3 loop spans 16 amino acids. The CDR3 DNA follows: TGTGCCAGCAGTTTAGGGACAGGGGGTATCTACAATGAGCAGTTCTTC. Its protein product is CASSLGTGGIYNEQFF.

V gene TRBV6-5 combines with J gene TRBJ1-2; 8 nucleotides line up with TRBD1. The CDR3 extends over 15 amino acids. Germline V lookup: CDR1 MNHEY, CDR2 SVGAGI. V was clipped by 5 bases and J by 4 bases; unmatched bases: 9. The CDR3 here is CASSPGQATFYGYTF. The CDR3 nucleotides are TGTGCCAGCAGTCCGGGACAGGCGACCTTCTATGGCTACACCTTC.

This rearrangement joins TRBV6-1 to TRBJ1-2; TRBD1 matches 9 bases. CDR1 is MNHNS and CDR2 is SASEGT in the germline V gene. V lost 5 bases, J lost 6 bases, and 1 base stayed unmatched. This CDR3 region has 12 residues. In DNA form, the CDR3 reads TGTGCCAGCAGTTGGACAGGGGATGGCTACACCTTC. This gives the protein CASSWTGDGYTF.

The CDR3 sequence: CASSQIPGQGNYEQFF. DNA of the CDR3: TGTGCCAGCAGTCAAATCCCGGGACAGGGCAACTATGAGCAGTTCTTC. The chain is built from TRBV27 and TRBJ2-1, with 9 bases identical to TRBD1. J gave up 8 bases and V 5 bases, and 13 bases lay outside the gene matches. The CDR3 totals 16 residues. CDR1 and CDR2 (germline): MNHEY, SMNVEV (reference sequence).

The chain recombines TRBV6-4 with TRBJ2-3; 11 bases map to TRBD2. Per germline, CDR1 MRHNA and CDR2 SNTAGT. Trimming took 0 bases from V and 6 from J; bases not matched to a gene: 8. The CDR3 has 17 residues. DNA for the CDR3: TGTGCCAGCAGTGACTCCCCTAGCGGGGGGCAAGCTGATACGCAGTATTTT. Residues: CASSDSPSGGQADTQYF.

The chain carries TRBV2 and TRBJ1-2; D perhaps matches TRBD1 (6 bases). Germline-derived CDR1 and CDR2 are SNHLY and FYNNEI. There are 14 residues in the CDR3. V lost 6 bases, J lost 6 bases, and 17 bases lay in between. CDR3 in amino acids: CASSPATGSDGYTF. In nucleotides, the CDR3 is TGTGCCAGCAGCCCCGCGACAGGATCCGATGGCTACACCTTC.